This T cell receptor (beta chain) was captured in a study of neurological immune-mediated disorders. Study-wide findings and caveats: Falling below healthy controls, multiple sclerosis showed the least TCR clonal expansion, while HTLV-1-associated myelopathy showed the most. Subjects shared no identical expanded-clone CDR3 amino acid sequences, suggesting private TCR-beta repertoires in all groups.

cDNA synthesis was performed by 5'RACE with 10-nucleotide random UMIs. TCRdb reprocessed the 5' RACE reads with MiXCR, giving one entry per CDR3 protein. Counted here are 30,000 or so distinct CDR3 sequences, about 14% occurring once; the ten biggest clones make up 5.2%. This CDR3 is 14 amino acids long. Germline CDR1 and CDR2: MDHEN and SYDVKM. Losses at the gene ends were 5 bases for V and 5 bases for J; bases not matched to a gene: 8. Time point here: technical triplicate 2. Libraries from sorted cells each used 800,000 to 1,000,000 CD4+ or CD8+ T cells. The sample holds many counts of this clonotype. Its cognate antigen is unknown.

The source of this sequence is a female donor with HTLV-1-associated myelopathy (HAM/TSP). Sequencing input: CD4+ T cells from blood. The chain links TRBV28 to TRBJ2-7; 8 bases line up with TRBD1. The chain's CDR3 is CASSGGQGSDEQYF. The CDR3 DNA reads TGTGCCAGCAGTGGCGGACAGGGCAGCGACGAGCAGTACTTC.